One sample yielded the 17 T cell receptor beta chains listed below, sequenced in a study of technical replicates of blood from a few donors. Assay: immunoSEQ multiplex PCR; the TCRdb copy retains only in-frame clones and omits some. Of about 69,000 clones listed, over 75% are singletons. Sample: PBMCs. All receptors come from a human donor in good health. Some clones in this sample may be carry-over from other donors' samples.

This clone is a singleton in its sample. The V call is TRBV6-1, the J call TRBJ2-1; 11 bases match TRBD1. Germline lookup yields CDR1 MNHNS and CDR2 SASEGT. CDR3 length: 16 residues. The ends lost 2 bases at V and 6 bases at J; junction bases unmatched: 6. The CDR3: CASSESDRGLFNEQFF. CDR3 DNA sequence: TGTGCCAGCAGTGAATCGGACAGGGGGCTCTTCAATGAGCAGTTCTTC.

Here the CDR3 DNA reads TGTGCCACCAGCAGAACTGGTTACTCTGGAAACACCATATATTTT. As protein: CATSRTGYSGNTIYF. V is TRBV15 and J is TRBJ1-3; D is unclear. Trimming removed 2 bases from V and 0 bases from J, with 8 bases in between. This CDR3 comprises 15 residues. CDR1 LNHNV and CDR2 YYDKDF come from the germline V gene (reference sequence).

The genes are TRBV15 and TRBJ2-3; 10 nucleotides agree with TRBD2. This CDR3 has 17 amino acids. CDR1 is LNHNV, CDR2 YYDKDF, per germline (reference sequence). The V and J ends lost 4 bases and 2 bases, in that order; junction bases with no gene match: 9. CDR3 amino acids: CATSKNLAGEYTDTQYF. CDR3 DNA sequence: TGTGCCACCAGCAAAAACCTAGCGGGGGAATACACAGATACGCAGTATTTT.

The rearrangement joins TRBV11-2 to TRBJ1-1; 9 bases map to TRBD1. CDR3 length equals 18 residues. Per germline, CDR1 SGHAT and CDR2 FQNNGV. V trimming: 5 bases; J trimming: 1 base; junction bases outside the gene matches: 14. CDR3 coding DNA: TGTGCCAGCAGCCACGGCTGGGGACAGGGCTTAAGGAACACTGAAGCTTTCTTT. Translating it yields CASSHGWGQGLRNTEAFF. The whole variable domain, remainder taken from reference TRBV11-2 and TRBJ1-1, is EAGVAQSPRYKIIEKRQSVAFWCNPISGHATLYWYQQILGQGPKLLIQFQNNGVVDDSQLPKDRFSAERLKGVDSTLKIQPAKLEDSAVYLCASSHGWGQGLRNTEAFFGQGTRLTVV.

This clone was observed once. This chain connects TRBV6-1 to TRBJ2-3; D is possibly TRBD2 (5 bases). CDR3 length equals 13 residues. Germline V gene data show CDR1 as MNHNS and CDR2 as SASEGT. Trimming cost V 8 bases and J 7 bases, with 16 bases left between them. CDR3 protein: CASRGFPLYTQYF. The CDR3 region has the DNA TGTGCCAGCCGGGGTTTCCCTCTTTATACGCAGTATTTT.

The genes are TRBV7-2 and TRBJ2-7, with a possible D match to TRBD1 (5 bases). CDR1 SGHTA and CDR2 FQGNSA come from the germline V gene. V gave up 5 bases and J gave up 0 bases, with 14 bases separating them. CDR3 size: 15 residues. The chain's CDR3 is CASSPGALLSYEQYF. CDR3 in DNA: TGTGCCAGCAGCCCTGGGGCGCTCCTCTCCTACGAGCAGTACTTC.

The CDR3 reads CASSSRTGQNSPLHF. The DNA for the CDR3 is TGCGCCAGCAGCTCCCGGACAGGGCAGAATTCACCCCTCCACTTT. This chain joins TRBV4-1 and TRBJ1-6, with 8 bases matching TRBD1. V gave up 5 bases and J gave up 7 bases; unmatched junction bases: 7. There are 15 residues in the CDR3. The germline V gene has CDR1 MGHRA and CDR2 YSYEKL.

CDR3 amino acids: CASSPDGGGLVRTEAFF. In nucleotides, the CDR3 is TGTGCCAGCAGCCCAGACGGGGGGGGGCTGGTGAGGACTGAAGCTTTCTTT. The chain combines TRBV11-1 with TRBJ1-1, with D possibly being TRBD1 (6 bases). The CDR3 consists of 17 residues. Trimming stripped 5 bases from V and 5 bases from J, with 24 bases between. Germline lookup yields CDR1 SGHAT and CDR2 FQDESV (reference sequence). The full variable domain, in which reference TRBV11-1 and TRBJ1-1 provide the parts outside the CDR3, is EAEVAQSPRYKITEKSQAVAFWCDPISGHATLYWYRQILGQGPELLVQFQDESVVDDSQLPKDRFSAERLKGVDSTLKIQPAELGDSAMYLCASSPDGGGLVRTEAFFGQGTRLTVV.

CDR3 residues: CASSLIAGGQETQYF. The CDR3 DNA reads as TGTGCCAGCAGCTTAATAGCGGGGGGTCAAGAGACCCAGTACTTC. V is TRBV7-2 and J is TRBJ2-5; TRBD2 agrees at 10 bases. V lost 2 bases and J lost 2; bases outside the gene matches: 2. The CDR3 has 15 amino acids. The germline gives CDR1 SGHTA, CDR2 FQGNSA.

This chain joins TRBV7-9 and TRBJ1-4; D is perhaps TRBD1 (6 bases). The V end was cut by 3 bases, the J end by 5 bases, with 16 bases between. This CDR3 contains 16 residues. The germline V gene has CDR1 SEHNR and CDR2 FQNEAQ (reference sequence). Here the CDR3 DNA reads TGTGCCAGCAGCTTCGAGGACAGCCTTCCGAATGAAAAACTGTTTTTT. The encoded protein is CASSFEDSLPNEKLFF.

V and J are TRBV7-8 and TRBJ2-6; maybe TRBD1 (5 bases). CDR3 size: 16 residues. Germline CDR1 SGHVS, CDR2 FQNEAQ. The germline V and J ends were trimmed by 5 bases and 0 bases, with 11 bases remaining between them. The CDR3 reads CASSPRQSSGANVLTF. The CDR3 DNA reads as TGTGCCAGCAGCCCCCGACAGAGCTCTGGGGCCAACGTCCTGACTTTC.

The sample holds one count of this clone. The chain joins TRBV5-1 to TRBJ2-7, with TRBD2 identical over 8 bases. CDR1 SGHRS and CDR2 YFSETQ come from the germline V gene. Trimming took 0 bases from V and 7 from J; bases not matched to a gene: 9. The CDR3 contains 15 residues. This CDR3 reads CASSLVSRGAGEQYF. DNA for the CDR3: TGCGCCAGCAGCTTGGTGTCGCGGGGGGCGGGGGAGCAGTACTTC.

The rearrangement uses TRBV7-9 and TRBJ1-2, with a weak D call TRBD1 (6 bases). CDR3 length: 14 residues. V lost 5 bases and J 1 base, leaving 11 bases between the germline ends. Germline assignment: CDR1 SEHNR and CDR2 FQNEAQ (reference sequence). For the CDR3, the DNA is TGTGCCAGCAGCCCACCAGGGGTTAACTATGGCTACACCTTC. It specifies CASSPPGVNYGYTF.

The V and J genes are TRBV6-1 and TRBJ1-5, with D hard to call. Looked up from germline, CDR1 is MNHNS and CDR2 is SASEGT. The CDR3 has 16 residues. V was pared by 2 bases and J by 0 bases, with 11 bases between. In nucleotides, the CDR3 is TGTGCCAGCAGTGAAACCCAAAGCCATAGCAATCAGCCCCAGCATTTT. The encoded protein is CASSETQSHSNQPQHF.

The rearrangement links TRBV5-1 to TRBJ2-5, with 7 bases matching TRBD1. Germline-derived CDR1 and CDR2 are SGHRS and YFSETQ. V trimming: 6 bases; J trimming: 7 bases; junction bases outside the gene matches: 12. CDR3 length: 14 residues. The CDR3 is CASNQRQGPGTQYF. The DNA for the CDR3 is TGCGCCAGCAACCAAAGACAGGGTCCTGGGACCCAGTACTTC.

The chain links TRBV7-8 to TRBJ2-6, with TRBD1 matching over 7 bases. This CDR3 has 18 residues. Germline V CDR1 and CDR2: SGHVS, FQNEAQ. V dropped 1 base and J dropped 0; count of bases not matched to a gene: 6. Written as DNA, the CDR3 is TGTGCCAGCAGCTTAGAGGGGGCGTGGGTCTCTGGGGCCAACGTCCTGACTTTC. Translated: CASSLEGAWVSGANVLTF.

The gene calls are TRBV10-2 and TRBJ2-2; D uncertain. Looked up from germline, CDR1 is WSHSY and CDR2 is SAAADI. The CDR3 is made up of 11 amino acids. Trimming removed 8 bases at V and 7 bases at J, with 8 bases between. The CDR3 DNA follows: TGCGCCAGCGTCTTATACGGGGAGCTGTTTTTT. Its translation: CASVLYGELFF.